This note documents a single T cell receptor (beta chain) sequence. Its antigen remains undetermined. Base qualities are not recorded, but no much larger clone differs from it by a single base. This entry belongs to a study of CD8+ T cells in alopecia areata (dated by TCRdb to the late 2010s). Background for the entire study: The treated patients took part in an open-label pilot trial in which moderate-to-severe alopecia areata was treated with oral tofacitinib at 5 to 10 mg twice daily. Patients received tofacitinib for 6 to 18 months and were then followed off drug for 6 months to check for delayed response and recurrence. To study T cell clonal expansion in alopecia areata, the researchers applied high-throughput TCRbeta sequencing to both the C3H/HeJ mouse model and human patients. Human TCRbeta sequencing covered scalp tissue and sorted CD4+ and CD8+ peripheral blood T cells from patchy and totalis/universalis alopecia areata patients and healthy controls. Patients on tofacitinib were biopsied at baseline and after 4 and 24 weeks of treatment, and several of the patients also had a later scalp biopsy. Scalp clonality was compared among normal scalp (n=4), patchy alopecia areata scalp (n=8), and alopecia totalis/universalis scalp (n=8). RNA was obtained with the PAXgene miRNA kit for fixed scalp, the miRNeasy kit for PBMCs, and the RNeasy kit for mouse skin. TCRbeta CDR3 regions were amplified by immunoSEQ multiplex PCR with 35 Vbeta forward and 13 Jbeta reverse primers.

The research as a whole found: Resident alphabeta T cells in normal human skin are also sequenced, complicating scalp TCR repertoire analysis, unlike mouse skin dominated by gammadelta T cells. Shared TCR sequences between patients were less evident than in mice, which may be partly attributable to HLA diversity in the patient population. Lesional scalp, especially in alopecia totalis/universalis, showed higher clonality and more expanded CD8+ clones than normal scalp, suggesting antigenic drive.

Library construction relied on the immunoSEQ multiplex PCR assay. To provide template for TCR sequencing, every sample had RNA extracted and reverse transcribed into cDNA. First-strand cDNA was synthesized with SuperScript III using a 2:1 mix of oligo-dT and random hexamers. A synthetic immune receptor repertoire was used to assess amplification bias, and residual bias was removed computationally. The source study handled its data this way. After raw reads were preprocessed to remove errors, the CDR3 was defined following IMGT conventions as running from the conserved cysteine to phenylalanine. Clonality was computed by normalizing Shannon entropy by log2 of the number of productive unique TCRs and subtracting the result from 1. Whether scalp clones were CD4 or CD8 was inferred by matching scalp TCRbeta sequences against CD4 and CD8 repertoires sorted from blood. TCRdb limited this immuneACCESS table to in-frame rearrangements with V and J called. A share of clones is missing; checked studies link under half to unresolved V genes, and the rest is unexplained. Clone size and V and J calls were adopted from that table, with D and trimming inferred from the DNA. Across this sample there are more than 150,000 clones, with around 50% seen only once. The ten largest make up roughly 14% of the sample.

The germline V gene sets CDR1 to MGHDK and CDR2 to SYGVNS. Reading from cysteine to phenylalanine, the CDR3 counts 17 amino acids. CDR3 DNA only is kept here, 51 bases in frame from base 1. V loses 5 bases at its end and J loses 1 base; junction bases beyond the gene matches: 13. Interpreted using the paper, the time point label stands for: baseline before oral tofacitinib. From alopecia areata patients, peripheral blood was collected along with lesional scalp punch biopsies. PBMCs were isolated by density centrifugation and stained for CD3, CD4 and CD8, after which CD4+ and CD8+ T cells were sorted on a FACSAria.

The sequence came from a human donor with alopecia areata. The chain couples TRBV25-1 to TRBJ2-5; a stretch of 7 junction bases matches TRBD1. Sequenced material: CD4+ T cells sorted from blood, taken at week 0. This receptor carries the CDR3 CASSQATYRGFQETQYF. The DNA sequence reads TGTGCCAGCAGTCAAGCTACTTACAGGGGCTTCCAAGAGACCCAGTACTTC.